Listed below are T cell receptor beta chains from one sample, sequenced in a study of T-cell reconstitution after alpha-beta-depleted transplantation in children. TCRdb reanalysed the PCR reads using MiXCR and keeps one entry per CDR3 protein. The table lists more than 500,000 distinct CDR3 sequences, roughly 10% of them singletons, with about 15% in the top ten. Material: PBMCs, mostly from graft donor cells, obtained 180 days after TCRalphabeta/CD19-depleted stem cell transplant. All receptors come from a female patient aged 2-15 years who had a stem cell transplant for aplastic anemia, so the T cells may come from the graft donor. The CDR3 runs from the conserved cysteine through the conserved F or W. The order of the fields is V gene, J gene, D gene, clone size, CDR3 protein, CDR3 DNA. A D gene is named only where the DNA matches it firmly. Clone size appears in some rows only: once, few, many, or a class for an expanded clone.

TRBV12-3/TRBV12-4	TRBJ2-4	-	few	CASSSRGYQGPNIQYF	TGTGCCAGCAGTTCGAGAGGATACCAGGGGCCCAACATTCAGTACTTC
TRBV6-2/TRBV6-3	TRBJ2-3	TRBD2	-	CASSYGTSGSRRNTQYF	TGTGCCAGCAGTTACGGGACTAGCGGGAGCCGACGAAATACGCAGTATTTT
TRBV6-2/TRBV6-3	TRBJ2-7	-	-	CASRRPGVMPYEQYF	TGTGCCAGCAGGCGACCAGGGGTGATGCCCTACGAGCAGTACTTC
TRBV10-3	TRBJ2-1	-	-	CAITGQSSFGEQFF	TGTGCCATCACGGGCCAATCGTCGTTCGGTGAGCAGTTCTTC
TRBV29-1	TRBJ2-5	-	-	CSVEGYQETQYF	TGCAGCGTTGAAGGGTACCAAGAGACCCAGTACTTC
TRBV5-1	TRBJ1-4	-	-	CASSSGPQGEKLFF	TGCGCCAGCAGCTCGGGACCCCAGGGAGAAAAACTGTTTTTT
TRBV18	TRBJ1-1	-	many	CASSPLDKYTEAFF	TGTGCCAGCTCACCATTAGACAAGTACACTGAAGCTTTCTTT
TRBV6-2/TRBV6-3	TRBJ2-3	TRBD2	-	CASSSLLAGAPDTQYF	TGTGCCAGCAGTTCTCTACTAGCGGGAGCCCCAGATACGCAGTATTTT
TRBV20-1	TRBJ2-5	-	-	CSWRPGQGSQETQYF	TGCAGCTGGCGCCCGGGTCAGGGGAGCCAAGAGACCCAGTACTTC
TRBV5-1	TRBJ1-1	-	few	CASSLADNTEAFF	TGCGCCAGCAGTCTCGCGGATAACACTGAAGCTTTCTTT
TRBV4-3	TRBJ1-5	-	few	CASSQDTGAYSNQPQHF	TGCGCCAGCAGCCAAGATACGGGGGCCTATAGCAATCAGCCCCAGCATTTT
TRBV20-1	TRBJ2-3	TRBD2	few	CSARRRLAGAKGTDTQYF	TGCAGTGCTAGAAGACGACTAGCGGGAGCCAAAGGGACAGATACGCAGTATTTT
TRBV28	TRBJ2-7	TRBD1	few	CASLTKGGQGINEQYF	TGTGCCAGCCTTACCAAGGGGGGACAGGGAATTAACGAGCAGTACTTC
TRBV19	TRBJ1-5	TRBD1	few	CASRIGGGQPQHF	TGTGCCAGCCGCATAGGGGGCGGGCAGCCCCAGCATTTT
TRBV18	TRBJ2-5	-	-	CASSPAAGQETQYF	TGTGCCAGCTCACCTGCAGCGGGCCAAGAGACCCAGTACTTC
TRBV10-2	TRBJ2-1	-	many	CASSVSRRGAYNEQFF	TGCGCCAGCAGCGTGTCGAGGAGAGGGGCCTACAATGAGCAGTTCTTC
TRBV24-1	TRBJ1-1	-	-	CATSDLRADQGAFF	TGTGCCACCAGTGATTTGAGGGCGGACCAGGGAGCTTTCTTT
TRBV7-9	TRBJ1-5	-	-	CASSGPGSSHNQPQHF	TGTGCCAGCAGCGGGCCGGGATCCTCTCACAATCAGCCCCAGCATTTT
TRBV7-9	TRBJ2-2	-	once	CASSSHRDHFPGELFF	TGTGCCAGCAGCTCACACCGGGACCACTTTCCCGGGGAGCTGTTTTTT
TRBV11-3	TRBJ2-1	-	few	CASSARPPSIEQFF	TGTGCCAGCAGCGCCCGCCCACCCTCAATTGAGCAGTTCTTC
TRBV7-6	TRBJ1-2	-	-	CASSADRGGVGYGYTF	TGTGCCAGCAGCGCCGACAGAGGCGGGGTGGGCTATGGCTACACCTTC
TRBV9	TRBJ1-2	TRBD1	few	CASRGGDRDGSHYGYTF	TGTGCCAGCAGAGGGGGGGACAGGGACGGGTCCCACTATGGCTACACCTTC
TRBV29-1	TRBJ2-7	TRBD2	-	CSVVGAGVSYQQYF	TGCAGCGTTGTCGGAGCGGGAGTCTCCTACCAGCAGTACTTC
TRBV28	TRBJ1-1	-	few	CASSWGYTEAFF	TGTGCCAGCAGTTGGGGATACACTGAAGCTTTCTTT
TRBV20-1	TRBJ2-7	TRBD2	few	CSASIAGRLFSYEQYF	TGCAGTGCTAGTATAGCGGGACGACTGTTCTCCTACGAGCAGTACTTC
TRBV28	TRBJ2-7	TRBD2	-	CASSLRGGRALSDEQYF	TGTGCCAGCAGTTTGAGGGGTGGGAGGGCCTTATCCGACGAGCAGTACTTC
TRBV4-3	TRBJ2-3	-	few	CASSQARKADTQYF	TGCGCCAGCAGCCAAGCCAGGAAGGCAGATACGCAGTATTTT
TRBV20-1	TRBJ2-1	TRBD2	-	CSAELAGGPHNEQFF	TGCAGTGCAGAACTAGCGGGAGGACCGCACAATGAGCAGTTCTTC
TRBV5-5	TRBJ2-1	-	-	CASSPNYEQFF	TGTGCCAGCAGCCCTAATTATGAGCAGTTCTTC
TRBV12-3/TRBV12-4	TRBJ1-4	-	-	CASRGTGGEKLFF	TGTGCCAGCAGGGGGACTGGGGGTGAAAAACTGTTTTTT
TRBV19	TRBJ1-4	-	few	CASSQRHDSEKLFF	TGTGCCAGTTCACAGCGACACGACTCGGAAAAACTGTTTTTT
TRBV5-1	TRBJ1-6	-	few	CASSLEGEAFSPLHF	TGCGCCAGCAGCTTGGAAGGGGAGGCGTTTTCACCCCTCCACTTT
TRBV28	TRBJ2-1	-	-	CASSLLAGVHSEFF	TGTGCCAGCAGTTTGCTGGCTGGGGTCCACTCGGAGTTCTTC
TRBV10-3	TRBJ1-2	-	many	CAISDLRLKNHGYTF	TGTGCCATCAGTGATTTACGGCTTAAAAACCATGGCTACACCTTC
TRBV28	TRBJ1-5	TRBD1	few	CASRFDRDNQPQHF	TGTGCCAGCAGGTTCGACAGGGACAATCAACCCCAGCATTTT
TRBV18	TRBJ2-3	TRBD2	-	CASSPYGLAGGQDTQYF	TGTGCCAGCTCACCCTATGGACTAGCGGGAGGGCAAGATACGCAGTATTTT
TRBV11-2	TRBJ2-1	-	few	CASSFIPTGINEQFF	TGTGCCAGCAGCTTCATACCCACAGGGATCAATGAGCAGTTCTTC